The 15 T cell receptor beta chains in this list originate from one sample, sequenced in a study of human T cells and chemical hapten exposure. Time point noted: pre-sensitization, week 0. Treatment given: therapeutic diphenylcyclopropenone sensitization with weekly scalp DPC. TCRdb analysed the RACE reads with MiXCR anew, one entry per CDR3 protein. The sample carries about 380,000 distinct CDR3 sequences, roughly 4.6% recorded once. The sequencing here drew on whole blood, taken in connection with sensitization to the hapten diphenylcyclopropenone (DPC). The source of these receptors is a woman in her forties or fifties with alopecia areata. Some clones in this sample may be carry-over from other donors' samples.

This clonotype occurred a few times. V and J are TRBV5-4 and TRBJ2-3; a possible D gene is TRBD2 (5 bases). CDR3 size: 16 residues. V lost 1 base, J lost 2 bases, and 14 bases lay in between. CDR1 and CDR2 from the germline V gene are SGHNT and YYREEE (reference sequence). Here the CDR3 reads CASSLRRGTDTDTQYF. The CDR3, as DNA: TGTGCCAGCAGCTTGCGACGGGGAACCGACACAGATACGCAGTATTTT.

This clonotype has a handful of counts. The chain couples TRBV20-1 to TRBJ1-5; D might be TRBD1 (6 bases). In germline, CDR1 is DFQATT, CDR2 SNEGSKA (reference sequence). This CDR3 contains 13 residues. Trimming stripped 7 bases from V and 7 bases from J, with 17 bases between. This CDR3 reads CSGRPGGEQPQHF. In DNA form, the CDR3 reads TGCAGTGGTAGGCCGGGGGGCGAGCAGCCCCAGCATTTT.

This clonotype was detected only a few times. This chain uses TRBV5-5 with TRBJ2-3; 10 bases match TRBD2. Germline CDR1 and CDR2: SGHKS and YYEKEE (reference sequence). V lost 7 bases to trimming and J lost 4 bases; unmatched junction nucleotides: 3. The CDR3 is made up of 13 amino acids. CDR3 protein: CASGAGGPDTQYF. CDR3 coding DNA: TGTGCCAGCGGAGCGGGGGGGCCAGATACGCAGTATTTT.

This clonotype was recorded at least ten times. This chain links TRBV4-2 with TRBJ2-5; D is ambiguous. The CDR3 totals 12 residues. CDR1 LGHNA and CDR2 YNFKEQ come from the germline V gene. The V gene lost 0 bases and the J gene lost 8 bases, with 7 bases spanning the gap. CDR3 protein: CASSQDATTQYF. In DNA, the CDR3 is TGTGCCAGCAGCCAAGATGCAACCACCCAGTACTTC.

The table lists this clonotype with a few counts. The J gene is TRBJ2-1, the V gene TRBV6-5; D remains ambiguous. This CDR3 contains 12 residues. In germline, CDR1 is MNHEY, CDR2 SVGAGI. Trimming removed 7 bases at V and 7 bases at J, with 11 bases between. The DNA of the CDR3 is TGTGCCAGCACCAATGATAGGAATGAGCAGTTCTTC. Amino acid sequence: CASTNDRNEQFF.

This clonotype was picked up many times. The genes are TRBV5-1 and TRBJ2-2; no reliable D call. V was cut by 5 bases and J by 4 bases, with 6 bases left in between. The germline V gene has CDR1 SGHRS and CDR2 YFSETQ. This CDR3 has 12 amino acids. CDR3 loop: CASRPTTGELFF. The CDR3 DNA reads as TGCGCCAGCAGACCCACCACCGGGGAGCTGTTTTTT.

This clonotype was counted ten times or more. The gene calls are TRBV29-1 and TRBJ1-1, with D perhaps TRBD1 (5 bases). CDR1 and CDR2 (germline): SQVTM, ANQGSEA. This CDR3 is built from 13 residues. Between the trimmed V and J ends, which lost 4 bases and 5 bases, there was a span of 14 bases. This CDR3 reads CSVVGQGGTEAFF. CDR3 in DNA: TGCAGCGTTGTAGGGCAGGGTGGGACTGAAGCTTTCTTT.

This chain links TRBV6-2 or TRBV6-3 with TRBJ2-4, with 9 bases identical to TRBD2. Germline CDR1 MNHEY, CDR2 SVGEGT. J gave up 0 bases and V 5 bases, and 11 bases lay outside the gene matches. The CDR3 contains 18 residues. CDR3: CASSQASGEIGAKNIQYF. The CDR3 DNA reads TGTGCCAGCAGTCAGGCTAGCGGGGAGATAGGAGCCAAAAACATTCAGTACTTC.

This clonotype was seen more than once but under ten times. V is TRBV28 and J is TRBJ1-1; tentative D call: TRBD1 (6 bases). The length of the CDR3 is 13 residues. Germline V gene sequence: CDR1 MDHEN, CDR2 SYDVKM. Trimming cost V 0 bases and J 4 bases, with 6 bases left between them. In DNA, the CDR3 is TGTGCCAGCAGTTTATGGGGGGCCACTGAAGCTTTCTTT. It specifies CASSLWGATEAFF.

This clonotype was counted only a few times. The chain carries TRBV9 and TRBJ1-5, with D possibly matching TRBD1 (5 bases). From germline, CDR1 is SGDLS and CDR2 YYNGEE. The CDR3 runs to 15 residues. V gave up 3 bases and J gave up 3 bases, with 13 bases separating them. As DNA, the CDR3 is TGTGCCAGCAGCGCGGACGGGGGATACAATCAGCCCCAGCATTTT. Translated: CASSADGGYNQPQHF.

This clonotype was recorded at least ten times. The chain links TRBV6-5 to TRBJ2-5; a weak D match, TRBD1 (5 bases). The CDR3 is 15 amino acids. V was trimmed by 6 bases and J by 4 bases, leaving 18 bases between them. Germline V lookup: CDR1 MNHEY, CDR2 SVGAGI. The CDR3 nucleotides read TGTGCCAGCAGGCAGAGACAGTTTATGTCAGAGACCCAGTACTTC. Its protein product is CASRQRQFMSETQYF.

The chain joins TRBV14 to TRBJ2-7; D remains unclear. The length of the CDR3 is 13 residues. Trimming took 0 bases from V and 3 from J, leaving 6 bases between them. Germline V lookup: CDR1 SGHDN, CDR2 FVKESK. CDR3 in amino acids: CASSQELFYEQYF. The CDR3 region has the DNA TGTGCCAGCAGCCAAGAACTGTTCTACGAGCAGTACTTC. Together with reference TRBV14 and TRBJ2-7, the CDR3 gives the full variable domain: EAGVTQFPSHSVIEKGQTVTLRCDPISGHDNLYWYRRVMGKEIKFLLHFVKESKQDESGMPNNRFLAERTGGTYSTLKVQPAELEDSGVYFCASSQELFYEQYFGPGTRLTVT.

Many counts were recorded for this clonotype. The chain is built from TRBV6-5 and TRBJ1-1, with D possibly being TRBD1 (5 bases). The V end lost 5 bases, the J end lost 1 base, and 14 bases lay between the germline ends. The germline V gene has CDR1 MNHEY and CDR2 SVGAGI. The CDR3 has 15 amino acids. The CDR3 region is CASSEAVRGNTEAFF. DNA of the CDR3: TGTGCCAGCAGTGAAGCCGTGAGGGGGAACACTGAAGCTTTCTTT.

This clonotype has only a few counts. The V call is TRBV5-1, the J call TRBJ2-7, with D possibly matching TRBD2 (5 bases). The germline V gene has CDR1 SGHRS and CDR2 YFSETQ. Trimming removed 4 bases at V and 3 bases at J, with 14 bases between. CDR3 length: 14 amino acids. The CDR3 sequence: CASSLLVGDYEQYF. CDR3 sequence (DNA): TGCGCCAGCAGCCTCCTGGTCGGGGACTACGAGCAGTACTTC.

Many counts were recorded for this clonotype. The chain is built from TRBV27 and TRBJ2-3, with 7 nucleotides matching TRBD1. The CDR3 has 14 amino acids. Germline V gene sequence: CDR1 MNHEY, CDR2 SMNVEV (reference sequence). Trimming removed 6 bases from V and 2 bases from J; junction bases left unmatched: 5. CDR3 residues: CASSPGQVTDTQYF. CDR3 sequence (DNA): TGTGCCAGCAGCCCAGGACAGGTCACAGATACGCAGTATTTT.